This T cell receptor (beta chain) was identified in a study of cytomegalovirus exposure and HLA in healthy donors. Study details: The Caucasian-associated ancestry cluster contained about four fifths of the roughly 400 genotyped donors.

In germline, CDR1 is SGHRS, CDR2 YFSETQ. Trimming stripped 0 bases from V and 8 bases from J, with 11 bases between. The CDR3 totals 13 residues. The PCR contained 60 Vbeta and 13 Jbeta primers. Libraries were prepared by immunoSEQ multiplex PCR; TCRdb keeps only in-frame clonotypes and omits some of them. The sample lists roughly 100,000 clones, 76% seen once, with 9% to 12% in the top ten. Those who donated were healthy bone marrow donors. Sequences were obtained from PBMCs. This sequence originates from a woman aged 18-35 years in good health and CMV-seropositive. This chain links TRBV5-1 with TRBJ1-1, with D tentatively TRBD1 (6 bases). CDR3 sequence (DNA): TGCGCCAGCAGCTTGGAGGGGGGGGCGGAAGCTTTCTTT. Its protein is CASSLEGGAEAFF.